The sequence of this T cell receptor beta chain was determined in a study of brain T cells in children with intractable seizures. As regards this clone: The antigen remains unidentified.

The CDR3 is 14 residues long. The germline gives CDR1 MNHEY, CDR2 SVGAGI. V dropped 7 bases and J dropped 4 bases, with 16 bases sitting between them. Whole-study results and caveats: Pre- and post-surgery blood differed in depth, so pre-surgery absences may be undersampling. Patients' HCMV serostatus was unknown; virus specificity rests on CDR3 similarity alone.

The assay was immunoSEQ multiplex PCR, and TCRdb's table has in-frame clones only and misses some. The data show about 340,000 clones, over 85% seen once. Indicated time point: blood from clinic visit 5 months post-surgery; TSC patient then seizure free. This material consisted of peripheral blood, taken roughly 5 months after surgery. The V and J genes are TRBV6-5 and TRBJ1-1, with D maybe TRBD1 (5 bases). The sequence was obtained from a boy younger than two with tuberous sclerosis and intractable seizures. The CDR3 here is CASIRNTGGTEAFF. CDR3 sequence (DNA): TGTGCCAGCATACGTAACACGGGGGGCACTGAAGCTTTCTTT.